The present T cell receptor (beta chain) was sequenced within a study of tumor-infiltrating lymphocytes in oesophageal squamous cell carcinoma. As concerns this clonotype: It may be a read error: a sequence one base away is much more abundant.

MiXCR, run by TCRdb on the PCR reads, gives a single entry per CDR3 protein. This repertoire shows just under 20,000 distinct CDR3 sequences, less than 45% found once; its top ten account for roughly 14%. The CDR3 has 14 amino acids. V gave up 6 bases and J gave up 11 bases; unmatched junction bases: 12. Per the germline V gene, CDR1 is MNHEY and CDR2 is SMNVEV (reference sequence). The chain joins TRBV27 to TRBJ2-5, with 10 bases matching TRBD1. Sequences were obtained from normal esophageal tissue next to the tumor. The TCR was taken from a male donor with esophageal squamous cell carcinoma. CDR3 sequence reads: CASRSGTGVNEQYF. The CDR3 DNA is TGTGCCAGCAGAAGTGGGACAGGGGTGAATGAGCAGTACTTC.